A selection of T cell receptor beta chains follows, all from one sample in a study of cytomegalovirus exposure and HLA in healthy donors. This table comes from immunoSEQ multiplex PCR, and its TCRdb copy is limited to in-frame clones, with some not included. This table holds under 200,000 clones, over 9.5% found once. The sequenced sample was PBMCs. These receptors were obtained from a man over 45 in good health and CMV-seropositive. CDR3s include the opening cysteine and the closing phenylalanine or tryptophan. Fields, in order: D gene, V gene, clone size, J gene, CDR3 DNA, CDR3 protein. The D gene is left open where the match is weak. Some rows mark clone size as missing; the rest say once, few, many or name a class of expanded clone.

>NA|TRBV4-1|NA|TRBJ2-6
TGCGCCAGCAGCGTCCTACCGAAAATTTCTGGGGCCAACGTCCTGACTTTC
CASSVLPKISGANVLTF
>TRBD1|TRBV4-3|few|TRBJ1-1
TGCGCCAGCAGCCAAGATTTGGGACAGGGGAAATTTGGCACTGAAGCTTTCTTT
CASSQDLGQGKFGTEAFF
>TRBD2|TRBV11-3|few|TRBJ2-7
TGTGCCAGCAGCTTCCTAGCGGGGGGCTACGAGCAGTACTTC
CASSFLAGGYEQYF
>TRBD1|TRBV19|few|TRBJ1-5
TGTGCCAGTAGTTTCCGGGACAGAAATCAGCCCCAGCATTTT
CASSFRDRNQPQHF
>TRBD2|TRBV4-3|few|TRBJ2-2
TGCGCCAGCAGCTATGCGGGGGGGACCGGGGAGCTGTTTTTT
CASSYAGGTGELFF
>NA|TRBV7-2|NA|TRBJ2-3
TGTGCCAGCAGCGCGACGGGTCTGGGAGATACGCAGTATTTT
CASSATGLGDTQYF
>TRBD1|TRBV5-4|few|TRBJ1-6
TGTGCCAGCAGGAGGGCCGGGACAGGGGATTCACCCCTCCACTTT
CASRRAGTGDSPLHF
>TRBD1|TRBV9|few|TRBJ2-5
TGTGCCAGCAGCCTCGATACTACAGGGGGCGGTGAGACCCAGTACTTC
CASSLDTTGGGETQYF
>NA|TRBV2|NA|TRBJ1-5
TGTGCCAGCAGCCTCGGACCGGACTCCTTCGAGCCCCAGCATTTT
CASSLGPDSFEPQHF
>NA|TRBV28|few|TRBJ1-1
TGTGCCAGCAGTCCGGCAGGGGATTACACTGAAGCTTTCTTT
CASSPAGDYTEAFF
>NA|TRBV5-4|NA|TRBJ1-2
TGTGCCAGCAGCTTGAGGGAGGGTGAGGCTGGCTACACCTTC
CASSLREGEAGYTF
>TRBD1|TRBV25-1|NA|TRBJ1-2
TGTGCCAGCTCCACGACAGGGGGGACGTCTATGGGCTACACCTTC
CASSTTGGTSMGYTF
>NA|TRBV5-6|NA|TRBJ1-2
TGTGCCAGCAGCCGACCTATGGGGCGCGACTATGGCTACACCTTC
CASSRPMGRDYGYTF
>NA|TRBV14|NA|TRBJ2-5
TGTGCCAGCAGCCCCAGCGGGCAAGAGACCCAGTACTTC
CASSPSGQETQYF
>TRBD1|TRBV19|NA|TRBJ1-2
TGTGCCAGTAGTATGACAGGGAGACATGGCTACACCTTC
CASSMTGRHGYTF
>NA|TRBV13|few|TRBJ2-3
TGTGCCAGCAGCTTCCATAAGGGGAACACAGATACGCAGTATTTT
CASSFHKGNTDTQYF
>TRBD2|TRBV5-1|few|TRBJ2-5
TGCGCCAGCAGCTCGGCTCCTAGCGGGGGCCAAGAGACCCAGTACTTC
CASSSAPSGGQETQYF
>TRBD2|TRBV7-2|few|TRBJ2-3
TGTGCCAGCAGCACTAGCGGGGGGGCCTATGTAACAGATACGCAGTATTTT
CASSTSGGAYVTDTQYF
>TRBD1|TRBV19|NA|TRBJ2-3
TGTGCCAGTAGTCGACAGGGGGCAAATACGCAGTATTTT
CASSRQGANTQYF
>TRBD1|TRBV30|NA|TRBJ1-3
TGTGCCTGGAGTGTTGGGGGGACAGCCTCATCTGGAAACACCATATATTTT
CAWSVGGTASSGNTIYF
>TRBD1|TRBV30|few|TRBJ2-4
TGTGCCTGGAGTACCGGGACAGGGGCAGCCAAAAACATTCAGTACTTC
CAWSTGTGAAKNIQYF
>NA|TRBV6-1|NA|TRBJ1-2
TGTGCCAGCACTGGAGAACCTACTAACTATGGCTACACCTTC
CASTGEPTNYGYTF
>NA|TRBV10-1|NA|TRBJ2-7
TGCGCCAGCACCTACAAGGGGCGCGTCCAATACGAGCAGTACTTC
CASTYKGRVQYEQYF
>TRBD1|TRBV7-3|NA|TRBJ1-2
TGTGCCAGCAGCTTACTGCCAGGGGGATCCAACTATGGCTACACCTTC
CASSLLPGGSNYGYTF
>TRBD1|TRBV27|few|TRBJ2-2
TGTGCCAGCAGTTCTACGGGACAGGGGAACGGGGAGCTGTTTTTT
CASSSTGQGNGELFF
>NA|TRBV6-5|few|TRBJ2-3
TGTGCCAGCAGTTCCTATAGCACAGATACGCAGTATTTT
CASSSYSTDTQYF
>TRBD1|TRBV5-1|NA|TRBJ2-7
TGCGCCAGCAGCTCCTGGACAGGGGGCGGCGAGCAGTACTTC
CASSSWTGGGEQYF
>NA|TRBV7-2|NA|TRBJ1-4
TGTGCCAGCTCGAAAGGGGGGGCGGGTAATGAAAAACTGTTTTTT
CASSKGGAGNEKLFF
>NA|TRBV10-2|few|TRBJ2-2
TGCGCCAGCAGTGATATCGCGGACACCGGGGAGCTGTTTTTT
CASSDIADTGELFF